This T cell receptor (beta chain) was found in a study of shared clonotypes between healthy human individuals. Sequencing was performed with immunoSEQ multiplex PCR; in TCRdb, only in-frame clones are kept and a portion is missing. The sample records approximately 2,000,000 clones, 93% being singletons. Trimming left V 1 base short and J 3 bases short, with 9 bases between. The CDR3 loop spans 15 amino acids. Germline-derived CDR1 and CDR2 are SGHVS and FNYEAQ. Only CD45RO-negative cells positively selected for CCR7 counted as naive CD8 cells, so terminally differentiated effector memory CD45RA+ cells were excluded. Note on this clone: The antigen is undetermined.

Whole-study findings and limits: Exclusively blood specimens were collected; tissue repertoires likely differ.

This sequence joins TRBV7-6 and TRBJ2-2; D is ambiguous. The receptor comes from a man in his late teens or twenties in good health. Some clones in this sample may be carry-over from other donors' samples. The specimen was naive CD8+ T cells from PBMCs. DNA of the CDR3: TGTGCCAGCAGCTTAGATTCAGGAGACACCGGGGAGCTGTTTTTT. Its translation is CASSLDSGDTGELFF.